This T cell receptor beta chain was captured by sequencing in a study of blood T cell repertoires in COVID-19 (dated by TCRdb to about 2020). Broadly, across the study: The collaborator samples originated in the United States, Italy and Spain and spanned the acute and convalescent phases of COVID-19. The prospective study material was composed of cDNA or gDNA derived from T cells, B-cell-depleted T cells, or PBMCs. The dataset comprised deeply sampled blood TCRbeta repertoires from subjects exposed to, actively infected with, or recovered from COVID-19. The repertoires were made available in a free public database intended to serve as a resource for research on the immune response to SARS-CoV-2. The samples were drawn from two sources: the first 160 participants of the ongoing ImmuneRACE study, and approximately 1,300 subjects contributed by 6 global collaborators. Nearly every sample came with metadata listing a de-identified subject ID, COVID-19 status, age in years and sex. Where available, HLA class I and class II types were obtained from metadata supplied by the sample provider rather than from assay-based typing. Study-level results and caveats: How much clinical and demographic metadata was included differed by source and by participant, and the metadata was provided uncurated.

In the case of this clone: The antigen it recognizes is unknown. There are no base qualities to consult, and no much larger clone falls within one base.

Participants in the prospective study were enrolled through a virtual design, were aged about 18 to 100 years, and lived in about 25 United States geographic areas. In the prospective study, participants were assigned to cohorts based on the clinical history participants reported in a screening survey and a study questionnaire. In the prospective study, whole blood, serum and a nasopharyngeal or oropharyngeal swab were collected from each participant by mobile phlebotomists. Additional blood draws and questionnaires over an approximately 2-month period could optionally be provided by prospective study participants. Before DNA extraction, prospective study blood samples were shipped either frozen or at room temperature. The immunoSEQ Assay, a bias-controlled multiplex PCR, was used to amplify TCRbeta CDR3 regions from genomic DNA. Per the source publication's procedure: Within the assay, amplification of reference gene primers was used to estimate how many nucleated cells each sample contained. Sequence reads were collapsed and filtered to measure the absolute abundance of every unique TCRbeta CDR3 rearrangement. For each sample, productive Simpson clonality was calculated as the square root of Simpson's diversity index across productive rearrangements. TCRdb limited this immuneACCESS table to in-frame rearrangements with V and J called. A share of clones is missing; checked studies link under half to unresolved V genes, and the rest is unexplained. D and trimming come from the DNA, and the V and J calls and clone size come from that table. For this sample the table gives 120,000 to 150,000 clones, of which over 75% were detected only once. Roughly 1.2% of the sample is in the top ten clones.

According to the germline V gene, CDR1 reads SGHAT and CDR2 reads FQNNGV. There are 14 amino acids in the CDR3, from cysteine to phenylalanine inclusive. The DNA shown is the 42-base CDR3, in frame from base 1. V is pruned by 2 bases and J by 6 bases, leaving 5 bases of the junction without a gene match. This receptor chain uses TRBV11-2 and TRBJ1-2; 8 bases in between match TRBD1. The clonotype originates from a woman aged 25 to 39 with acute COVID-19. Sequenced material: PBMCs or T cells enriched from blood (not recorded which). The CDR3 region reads CASSLQQGADGYTF. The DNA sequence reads TGTGCCAGCAGCTTACAGCAGGGGGCTGATGGCTACACCTTC.